This T cell receptor beta chain is drawn from a study of human T cells and chemical hapten exposure. Notes on the study in general: Patch test score was positively correlated with the counts of TCRs that had expanded at PT1.

This clonotype has a handful of counts. The antigen is unknown. Sample time point: patch test 2, 6 weeks after DPC sensitization. The treatment is: therapeutic diphenylcyclopropenone sensitization with weekly scalp DPC. Whole blood that had not been fractionated was the source of extracted total RNA. Losses at the gene ends were 4 bases for V and 5 bases for J; bases not matched to a gene: 10. The CDR3 consists of 15 residues. Germline-derived CDR1 and CDR2 are MNHNY and SVGAGI (reference sequence). Authors' processing steps: Approximately 100,000 TCRs per sample was the median, with a range of roughly 23,224 to 690,600. MiXCR, applied by TCRdb to the RACE reads, yields one record per CDR3 protein. V and J calls and clone size were set by TCRdb, not the authors. The sample includes fewer than 150,000 distinct CDR3 sequences, approximately 12% of them seen just once.

The V and J genes are TRBV6-6 and TRBJ2-7, with 8 bases lining up with TRBD2. The clonotype originates from a woman aged 50 to 65 with alopecia areata. Some clones in this sample may be carry-over from other donors' samples. This specimen was whole blood, taken in connection with sensitization to the hapten diphenylcyclopropenone (DPC). CDR3 region: CASSSSSGSGNEQYF. DNA for the CDR3: TGTGCCAGCAGTTCCTCGAGCGGGAGCGGAAACGAGCAGTACTTC.